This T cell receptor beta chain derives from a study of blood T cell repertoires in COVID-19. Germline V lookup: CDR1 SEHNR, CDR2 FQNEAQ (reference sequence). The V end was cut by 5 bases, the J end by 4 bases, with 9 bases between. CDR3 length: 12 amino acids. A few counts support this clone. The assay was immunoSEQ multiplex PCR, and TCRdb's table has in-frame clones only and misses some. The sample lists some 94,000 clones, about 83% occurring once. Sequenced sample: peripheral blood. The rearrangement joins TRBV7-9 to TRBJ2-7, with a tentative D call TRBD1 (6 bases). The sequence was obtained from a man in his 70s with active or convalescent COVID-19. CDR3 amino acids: CASSMTGYEQYF. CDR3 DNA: TGTGCCAGCAGCATGACAGGATACGAGCAGTACTTC.